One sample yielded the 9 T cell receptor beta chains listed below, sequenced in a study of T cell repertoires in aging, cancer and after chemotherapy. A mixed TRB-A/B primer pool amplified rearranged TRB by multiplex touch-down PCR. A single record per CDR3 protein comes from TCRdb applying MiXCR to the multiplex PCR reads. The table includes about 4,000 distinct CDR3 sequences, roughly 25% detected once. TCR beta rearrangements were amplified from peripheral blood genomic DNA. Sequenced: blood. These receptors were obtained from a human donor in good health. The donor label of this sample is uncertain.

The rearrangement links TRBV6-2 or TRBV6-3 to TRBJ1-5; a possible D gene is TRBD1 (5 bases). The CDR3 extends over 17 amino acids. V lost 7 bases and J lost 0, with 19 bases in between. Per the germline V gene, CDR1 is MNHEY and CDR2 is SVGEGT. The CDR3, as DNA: TGTGCCAGCATCCCCTTTGCGACAGATTATAGCAATCAGCCCCAGCATTTT. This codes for CASIPFATDYSNQPQHF.

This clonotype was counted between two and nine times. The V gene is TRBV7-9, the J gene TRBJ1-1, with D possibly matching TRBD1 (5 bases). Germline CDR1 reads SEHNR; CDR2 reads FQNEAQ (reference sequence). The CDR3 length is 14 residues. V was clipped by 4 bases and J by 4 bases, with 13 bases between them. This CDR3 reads CASSSEGIATEAFF. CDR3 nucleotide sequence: TGTGCCAGCAGCTCTGAGGGGATTGCCACTGAAGCTTTCTTT.

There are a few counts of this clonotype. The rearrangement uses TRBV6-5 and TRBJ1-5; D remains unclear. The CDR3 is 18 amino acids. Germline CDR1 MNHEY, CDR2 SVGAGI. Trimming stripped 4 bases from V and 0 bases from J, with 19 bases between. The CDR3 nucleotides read TGTGCCAGCAGTTTGGGAGGGCCGGGAGTCTATAGCAATCAGCCCCAGCATTTT. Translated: CASSLGGPGVYSNQPQHF.

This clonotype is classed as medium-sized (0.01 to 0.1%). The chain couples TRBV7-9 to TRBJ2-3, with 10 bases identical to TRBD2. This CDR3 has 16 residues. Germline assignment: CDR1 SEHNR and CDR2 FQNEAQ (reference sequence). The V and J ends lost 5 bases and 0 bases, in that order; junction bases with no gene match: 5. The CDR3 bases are TGTGCCAGCAGCCGAACTAGCGGGACTAGCACAGATACGCAGTATTTT. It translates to CASSRTSGTSTDTQYF.

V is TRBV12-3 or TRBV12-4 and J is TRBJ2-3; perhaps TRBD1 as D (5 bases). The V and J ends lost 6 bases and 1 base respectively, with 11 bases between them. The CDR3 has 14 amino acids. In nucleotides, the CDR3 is TGTGCCAGCAGCAGGGCTGGTGGCACAGATACGCAGTATTTT. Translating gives CASSRAGGTDTQYF.

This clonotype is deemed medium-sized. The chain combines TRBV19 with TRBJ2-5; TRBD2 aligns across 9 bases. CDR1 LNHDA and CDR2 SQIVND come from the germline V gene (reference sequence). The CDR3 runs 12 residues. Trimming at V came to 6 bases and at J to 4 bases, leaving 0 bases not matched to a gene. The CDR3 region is CASRLAGETQYF. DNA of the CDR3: TGTGCCAGTAGACTAGCGGGAGAGACCCAGTACTTC.

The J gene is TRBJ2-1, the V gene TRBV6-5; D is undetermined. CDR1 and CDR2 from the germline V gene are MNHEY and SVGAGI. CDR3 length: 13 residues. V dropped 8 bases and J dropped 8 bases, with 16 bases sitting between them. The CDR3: CASRYPPRDEQFF. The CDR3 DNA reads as TGTGCCAGCCGATACCCCCCTCGGGATGAGCAGTTCTTC.

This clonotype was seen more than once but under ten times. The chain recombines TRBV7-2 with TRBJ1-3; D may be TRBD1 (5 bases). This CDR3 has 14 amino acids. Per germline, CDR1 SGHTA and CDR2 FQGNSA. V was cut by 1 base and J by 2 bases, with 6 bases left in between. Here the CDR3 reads CASSLGGTGNTIYF. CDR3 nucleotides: TGTGCCAGCAGCTTAGGGGGGACTGGAAACACCATATATTTT. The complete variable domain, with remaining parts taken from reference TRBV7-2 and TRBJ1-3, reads GAGVSQSPSNKVTEKGKDVELRCDPISGHTALYWYRQSLGQGLEFLIYFQGNSAPDKSGLPSDRFSAERTGGSVSTLTIQRTQQEDSAVYLCASSLGGTGNTIYFGEGSWLTVV.

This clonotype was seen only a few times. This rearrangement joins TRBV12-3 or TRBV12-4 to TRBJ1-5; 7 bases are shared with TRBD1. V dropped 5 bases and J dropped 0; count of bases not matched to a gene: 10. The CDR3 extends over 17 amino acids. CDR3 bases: TGTGCCAGCAGTGTAGGGGACAGCCTTTATAGCAATCAGCCCCAGCATTTT. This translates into CASSVGDSLYSNQPQHF.